The present entry profiles one T cell receptor beta chain with its context. This sample stems from a study of blood T cells in healthy people across ages. PCR was performed a second time for about 7 to 12 cycles using a sample-barcoded 5' primer and a J-beta primer mix. Tagging of each cDNA molecule was performed by a template-switch adaptor with 12 random nucleotides. TCRdb reprocessed the 5' RACE reads via MiXCR and lists one record per CDR3 protein. Here the sample spans hundreds of thousands of distinct CDR3 sequences, about 30% being singletons. There are 14 residues in the CDR3. CDR1 and CDR2 from the germline V gene are DFQATT and SNEGSKA (reference sequence). The V end was cut by 6 bases, the J end by 2 bases, with 17 bases between.

The sequence came from a woman of 80 years or more in good health. This chain connects TRBV20-1 to TRBJ2-7, with a possible D match to TRBD2 (6 bases). Input material: blood. CDR3 amino acids: CSAPRGAGAYEQYF. The CDR3 DNA reads TGCAGTGCCCCCCGCGGGGCCGGAGCCTACGAGCAGTACTTC.